In this sample, the clone carrying this T cell receptor (beta chain) turned up a few times. Time point defined: sample taken at primary tumor resection. Sequencing was performed on whole RNA extracted from tumor and nontumor lung tissue, or from frozen PBMC, and the material was left unsorted. A single record per CDR3 protein comes from TCRdb applying MiXCR to the 5' RACE reads. This sample has 77,000 or so distinct CDR3 sequences; 15% to 20% occur once, and the top ten carry 6.2%. This entry is derived from a study of spatial heterogeneity in lung cancer. Study context: Raw reads contained each unique TCR and UMI combination more than ten times on average.

The CDR3 length is 14 residues. Germline CDR1 is LNHDA and CDR2 is SQIVND (reference sequence). V was clipped by 7 bases and J by 0 bases, with 10 bases between them. The chain links TRBV19 to TRBJ1-5; unclear D gene. The sequence came from a male donor with early-stage non-small cell lung cancer. The sequencing here drew on PBMCs, taken at surgery. CDR3 bases: TGTGCCAGTAACTTCCAGGTTAGCAATCAGCCCCAGCATTTT. Its protein is CASNFQVSNQPQHF. Looking up the rest from reference TRBV19 and TRBJ1-5 gives the full variable domain: DGGITQSPKYLFRKEGQNVTLSCEQNLNHDAMYWYRQDPGQGLRLIYYSQIVNDFQKGDIAEGYSVSREKKESFPLTVTSAQKNPTAFYLCASNFQVSNQPQHFGDGTRLSIL.